This TCR beta chain came from a study of PD-L1 blockade in urothelial cancer. Overall study: The analyses of blood took place 3 weeks (second dose) and 6 weeks after treatment start. T cell content in blood samples showed a median of about 140,000.

With V trimmed by 8 bases and J by 11 bases, 7 bases remained unmatched. Germline assignment: CDR1 SGHVS and CDR2 FQNEAQ. The CDR3 has 12 residues. Each PCR reaction had synthetic TCR analog templates spiked into it. Repertoires were generated with immunoSEQ multiplex PCR, while TCRdb's copy carries only in-frame clones and drops some. The sample has 50,000 to 55,000 clones, approximately 84% seen once; the top ten hold over 1%. This clone was detected once. The time point denotes: pretreatment peripheral blood. Sequenced material: PBMCs, taken around atezolizumab (anti-PD-L1) treatment. This chain uses TRBV7-8 with TRBJ2-1, with TRBD2 matching over 9 bases. This TCR derives from a man aged 50 to 60 with urothelial cancer. DNA of the CDR3: TGTGCCAGCCGGACTAGCGAGGTACAGCAGTTCTTC. Amino acid sequence: CASRTSEVQQFF.